Here is one T cell receptor beta chain with its context. The antigen is unknown. PCR amplification relied on 60 Vbeta primers (plus 13 Jbeta primers). Profiled with immunoSEQ multiplex PCR; TCRdb holds only in-frame clones, not every one. The sample has 160,000 or so clones, approximately 84% seen once. This specimen comes from a study of cytomegalovirus exposure and HLA in healthy donors. The study, taken as a whole, reports: In vitro data verified three CMV-associated chains as specific for CMV antigens. Later on, an analysis tied over 15,000 TCR beta sequences to HLA alleles at 0.05 false discovery rate.

V gave up 1 base and J gave up 4 bases; unmatched junction bases: 6. Per germline, CDR1 SGHTA and CDR2 FQGNSA. The CDR3 runs 15 residues. Material: PBMCs. The sequence derives from a woman aged 18-29 years in good health and CMV-seronegative. The chain links TRBV7-2 to TRBJ1-2, with 7 bases identical to TRBD1. In DNA form, the CDR3 reads TGTGCCAGCAGCTTAGGGCGAAGGGGGCCCTATGGCTACACCTTC. Protein product: CASSLGRRGPYGYTF.